This T cell receptor beta chain is from a study of T cells after yellow fever vaccination. Study results and limitations: Some clonotypes, a small share, were shared between CD4 and CD8 compartments. Boosting was followed by the reappearance of most primary-vaccination clones (around 96% CD4, about 90% CD8).

Generation of TCR cDNA used 5'RACE template switching (which added a universal primer site and UMIs). TCRdb called the 5' RACE reads again in MiXCR, with one record for every CDR3 protein. The sample lists some 120,000 distinct CDR3 sequences, roughly 10% occurring once. Germline CDR1 is SEHNR and CDR2 is FQNEAQ (reference sequence). CDR3 length: 16 amino acids. Deletions cut 7 bases from V and 0 bases from J, with 13 bases between. With regard to this clonotype: Its specificity is unknown.

This sequence joins TRBV7-9 and TRBJ2-6, with D possibly matching TRBD1 (5 bases). The source of this sequence is a man aged 18 to 30 who received the YFV17D yellow fever vaccine. Sequenced material: CD8+ T cells sorted from PBMCs, taken on the day of the yellow fever booster vaccination. CDR3 amino acids: CASNYQGDSGANVLTF. In DNA form, the CDR3 reads TGTGCCAGCAACTACCAGGGTGACTCTGGGGCCAACGTCCTGACTTTC.